The source of this TCR beta chain is a study of T cell repertoires in cytomegalovirus infection. About the research overall: Indications came from public TCR beta signatures; they pointed to CMV infection and to a matching HLA type. Study results and limitations: Public TCR beta family frequency separated CMV-and-HLA carriers, including in an independent cohort.

TCRdb processed the reads anew with MiXCR; each CDR3 protein has one entry. Among more than 400,000 distinct CDR3 sequences listed, around 27% were seen once. There are a few counts of this clonotype. The antigen is unknown. The V gene end was trimmed by 5 bases and the J gene end by 3 bases; junction bases not matched to a gene: 7. CDR3 size: 16 residues. Germline CDR1 reads MNHNY; CDR2 reads SVGAGI (reference sequence). What was sequenced was PBMCs. This rearrangement joins TRBV6-6 to TRBJ1-5; TRBD1 matches 10 bases. The sequence was obtained from a human donor in good health (CMV status not recorded). Some clones in this sample may be carry-over from other donors' samples. As DNA, the CDR3 is TGTGCCAGCAGTCGTACGACAGGGGGCATCAATCAGCCCCAGCATTTT. Its translation: CASSRTTGGINQPQHF.